This T cell receptor beta chain came from a study of shared clonotypes between healthy human individuals. Per the germline V gene, CDR1 is LGHNA and CDR2 is YNFKEQ. The V end lost 4 bases, the J end lost 5 bases, and 21 bases lay between the germline ends. The CDR3 has 16 amino acids. Remarks on this clone: The antigen is not known.

General observations from the study: Non-shared clonotypes had lower generation probabilities than clonotypes shared by all four sorted-subset donors.

Splitting of each subset's genomic DNA was done evenly across several immunoSEQ plates. Authors' methods: ImmunoSEQ output held junction-only sequences without quality scores, so filtering differed. Using immunoSEQ multiplex PCR, the repertoire was profiled, and TCRdb retains in-frame clones only, with some absent. V and J calls plus clone size are reproduced from that table; the DNA served to infer D and trimming. The sample contains 2 million to 2.5 million clones, roughly 90% of which appear only once. Sequenced input: naive CD4+ T cells from PBMCs. The subset is: CD45RA+ positively selected. The chain uses TRBV4-2 and TRBJ2-7; perhaps D is TRBD1 or TRBD2 (5 bases each). The receptor was isolated from a man aged 18-30 years in good health. Some clones in this sample may be carry-over from other donors' samples. This chain's CDR3 is CASSRDPTGGSHEQYF. DNA for the CDR3: TGTGCCAGCAGCCGCGACCCTACTGGGGGTAGCCACGAGCAGTACTTC.